Given below is one T cell receptor (beta chain) in context. Its target antigen remains unknown. Per-nucleotide qualities are absent, and no much larger clonotype sits a single base away. The donors were healthy, HIV-negative adults who had no recently reported acute infections or vaccinations. Every donor was a Caucasian adult residing in Nashville, Tennessee, USA. CD4+ T cells were enriched by magnetic negative selection, after which naive cells were positively selected on CD45RA and the negative fraction was taken as the memory subset. After blood collection by leukapheresis, PBMCs were isolated using Ficoll-Histopaque density gradient centrifugation and then cryopreserved in the vapor phase of liquid nitrogen. Analytical flow cytometry was used to check the purity and quantity of every magnetically sorted T cell population. Genomic DNA was isolated from each sorted fraction and quantified by UV absorbance on a Nanodrop 2000c.

This sample stems from a study of shared clonotypes between healthy human individuals (dated by TCRdb to 2019 to 2021). General notes on the study: The cohort comprised a couple of women and a few men aged 18 to 49 years. For each donor, three plates each were used for CD4 naive and CD4 memory, two plates were used for CD8 naive, and one plate was used for CD8 memory. The study deeply sequenced blood TCR repertoires of about 5 healthy adults to estimate repertoire size and the extent of clonotype sharing between individuals. Libraries were prepared and TCR repertoires were sequenced by different laboratories using diverse techniques, in order to increase sequencing depth and limit assay-specific biases. Between about 0.8 and 9 billion PBMCs per donor were obtained by leukapheresis.

The study at large found these results: Across a few donors, approximately 4.9% of naive CD4, roughly 3.4% of naive CD8, approximately 2.5% of memory CD4, and under 0.45% of memory CD8 clonotypes were shared. Because the study included only a small number of donors, the genetic and exposure-history diversity represented was limited. Compared with non-shared clonotypes, clonotypes shared by all four sorted-subset donors had higher generation probabilities. Pairwise subsampling indicated that sequencing depth was expected to affect the degree of clonotype sharing among donors. Naive subsets generally had larger estimated clonotype richness than memory subsets did. Sampling was restricted to blood, and TCR repertoires in tissues likely differ from the TCR repertoires found in blood. Incomplete sequencing was indicated by rarefaction of sorted-subset datasets, despite the large sequencing depth.

Using the deep immunoSEQ assay, multiplex PCR amplified TCR CDR3 regions from genomic DNA. Genomic DNA extracted from each cell subset was distributed evenly over all wells of several immunoSEQ 96-well plates, and each plate served as one replicate. For sorted subsets, around 200 ng genomic DNA, equal to 25,000 to 35,000 T cell genomes, was loaded into each replicate PCR. The purified libraries were quantified using a Qubit 3.0 fluorometer, sized with a Bioanalyzer 2100, and then quantified again using the KAPA Library Quantification kit. Every immunoSEQ 96-well plate was sequenced on a dedicated single-read 150-cycle Illumina NextSeq 550 flow cell. The published analysis was carried out like this. Because the immunoSEQ output held only junctional sequences and lacked quality scores, the filtering could not match the filtering applied to full-length reads. Sequences were annotated with PyIR, a Python wrapper for IgBLAST v1.9, and V/J genes and CDR3 were assigned using IMGT germline references. Reads with weak V/J assignments (E-value above 1e-6), missing CDR3, stop codons, out-of-frame junctions, or ambiguous translated residues were removed. V3J clonotypes were defined as sequences sharing the same inferred V gene, J gene, and CDR3 amino acid sequence. Percentage overlap between repertoires was computed as shared unique clonotypes divided by the size of the smaller repertoire. RTK rarefaction, the Chao1 estimator, and Recon v2.1 estimates of unobserved clonotypes were used to assess repertoire richness. For all TCRbeta clonotypes obtained by the gDNA method from several donors, generation probabilities were computed with OLGA. TCRdb re-hosts the immuneACCESS table, in-frame sequences only. Its copies lack some clones; in the studies checked, an unresolved V gene accounts for under half of them, and the cause for the rest is not known. V and J calls plus clone size are reproduced from that table; the DNA served to infer D and trimming. For this sample the table gives approximately 2.3 million clones, of which over 90% were detected only once. The ten largest account for about 0.41% of the sample.

Source material: naive CD4+ T cells from PBMCs. Interpreted using the paper, the cell subset or site label stands for: CD45RA+ positively selected. The source of this sequence is a man aged 18 to 35 in good health. Some clones in this sample may be carry-over from other donors' samples.

This receptor has the CDR3 CASSLLGEISYNEQFF. The sequenced DNA is TGTGCCAGCAGCTTACTGGGGGAGATCTCCTACAATGAGCAGTTCTTC. The chain uses TRBV7-2 and TRBJ2-1; the D gene is possibly TRBD1 or TRBD2, with 5 bases matching each. Cut back by 2 bases and 0 bases, the V and J ends lie 11 bases apart. Reading from cysteine to phenylalanine, the CDR3 counts 16 amino acids. Here the CDR3 DNA is all that survives: 48 bases in frame from base 1. From a lookup of the germline V gene, CDR1 and CDR2 are SGHTA and FQGNSA.